The T cell receptor (beta chain) under discussion was sequenced for a study of blood T cell repertoires in COVID-19. As for the study in general: Some COVID-19 samples were acute and others convalescent; all came from the United States, Italy and Spain.

Original data processing: How many nucleated cells were present was estimated from reference gene primer amplification. Some clones are missing from TCRdb's copy, which holds only in-frame ones; the method was immunoSEQ multiplex PCR. The V and J calls and the clone size are those of that table, but D and trimming were determined from the DNA. This table holds under 150,000 clones, more than 75% found once. This clone was picked up a small number of times. There are 13 residues in the CDR3. V dropped 8 bases and J dropped 1 base, with 11 bases sitting between them. The clonotype originates from a man of 80 years or more with acute or convalescent COVID-19. Material for sequencing was peripheral blood. V usage is TRBV12-3 or TRBV12-4 and J usage is TRBJ1-1; D perhaps matches TRBD1 (5 bases). This CDR3 is CASGIQANTEAFF. As DNA, the CDR3 is TGTGCCAGCGGGATACAGGCGAACACTGAAGCTTTCTTT.